These 22 T cell receptor beta chains were all obtained from the same sample, sequenced in a study of blood T cell repertoires in COVID-19. Clones were read by immunoSEQ multiplex PCR, and TCRdb kept only the in-frame ones, dropping some. The profile covers over 200,000 clones, with around 90% appearing a single time and about 1.3% taken by the ten largest. Input material: PBMCs or T cells enriched from blood (not recorded which). All receptors come from a young man who had recovered from COVID-19.

This chain links TRBV6-6 with TRBJ1-2; 10 bases are a match to TRBD1. This CDR3 has 15 amino acids. The germline V gene encodes CDR1 MNHNY and CDR2 SVGAGI (reference sequence). V lost 0 bases to trimming and J lost 7 bases; unmatched junction nucleotides: 5. Here the CDR3 reads CASSYSPGQGGGYTF. The DNA for the CDR3 is TGTGCCAGCAGTTACTCCCCCGGACAGGGGGGTGGCTACACCTTC.

The chain links TRBV19 to TRBJ2-1; D is possibly TRBD2 (6 bases). The germline V and J ends were trimmed by 2 bases and 0 bases, with 20 bases remaining between them. Germline CDR1 is LNHDA and CDR2 is SQIVND (reference sequence). This CDR3 is 19 amino acids long. The CDR3 DNA reads TGTGCCAGTAGTATAATCATAGGGGACTGGCAGAGCTCCTACAATGAGCAGTTCTTC. Translation gives CASSIIIGDWQSSYNEQFF.

The chain couples TRBV24-1 to TRBJ1-5; TRBD1 matches 7 bases. Looked up from germline, CDR1 is KGHDR and CDR2 is SFDVKD. The CDR3 covers 16 residues. The V and J ends lost 2 bases and 2 bases, in that order; junction bases with no gene match: 5. CDR3 amino acids: CATSDSGGGRNQPQHF. The CDR3 DNA is TGTGCCACCAGTGATTCAGGGGGTGGTCGCAATCAGCCCCAGCATTTT.

V gene TRBV2 combines with J gene TRBJ1-2, with TRBD1 as a possible D gene (6 bases). V lost 1 base, J lost 4 bases, and 13 bases lay in between. The length of the CDR3 is 15 residues. Germline V CDR1 and CDR2: SNHLY, FYNNEI. The CDR3, as DNA: TGTGCCAGCAGTGAAGTCGGGGGGCAAAGCTATGGCTACACCTTC. This sequence encodes CASSEVGGQSYGYTF.

This clone was found once. The chain joins TRBV4-1 to TRBJ2-7; 8 positions match TRBD2. Germline V lookup: CDR1 MGHRA, CDR2 YSYEKL. J was trimmed by 2 bases and V by 0 bases; bases with no gene match: 9. CDR3 size: 17 residues. CDR3 sequence reads: CASSQDRGRGGTYEQYF. DNA of the CDR3: TGCGCCAGCAGCCAAGATCGGGGCCGGGGGGGAACCTACGAGCAGTACTTC.

The chain carries TRBV18 and TRBJ2-6; 10 bases are a match to TRBD2. CDR3 size: 19 residues. Germline values: CDR1 KGHSH, CDR2 LQKENI. V shed 0 bases, J shed 0 bases, and the junction held 5 bases outside the gene matches. CDR3 nucleotides: TGTGCCAGCTCACCACCGGGACTAGCGCTAAGCTCTGGGGCCAACGTCCTGACTTTC. Amino acids: CASSPPGLALSSGANVLTF.

In this sample, this clone turned up once. This chain links TRBV7-2 with TRBJ1-5, with a possible D match to TRBD1 (6 bases). The V gene lost 5 bases and the J gene lost 5 bases, with 16 bases spanning the gap. The CDR3 is 15 amino acids. Germline CDR1 is SGHTA and CDR2 is FQGNSA. Here the CDR3 reads CASSITGLLDQPQHF. The CDR3 region has the DNA TGTGCCAGCAGCATTACAGGGCTTCTAGATCAGCCCCAGCATTTT. Full variable domain (outside the CDR3, taken from reference TRBV7-2 and TRBJ1-5): GAGVSQSPSNKVTEKGKDVELRCDPISGHTALYWYRQSLGQGLEFLIYFQGNSAPDKSGLPSDRFSAERTGGSVSTLTIQRTQQEDSAVYLCASSITGLLDQPQHFGDGTRLSIL.

The J gene is TRBJ2-1, the V gene TRBV10-3; the match to TRBD1 covers 7 bases. The CDR3 loop spans 13 amino acids. Germline CDR1 ENHRY, CDR2 SYGVKD. V was pared by 10 bases and J by 2 bases, with 5 bases of the junction left unmatched. The CDR3 loop is CATHQGAYNEQFF. Here the CDR3 DNA reads TGTGCCACCCATCAGGGGGCCTACAATGAGCAGTTCTTC.

The sample holds one count of this clone. The chain links TRBV27 to TRBJ1-1, with D perhaps matching TRBD1 (6 bases). The V end was cut by 9 bases, the J end by 5 bases, with 16 bases between. The germline V gene has CDR1 MNHEY and CDR2 SMNVEV (reference sequence). This CDR3 is built from 13 residues. The CDR3 bases are TGTGCCAGTTCCATACAGGGTCATACTGAAGCTTTCTTT. This translates into CASSIQGHTEAFF.

The chain uses TRBV30 and TRBJ2-7, with D possibly being TRBD1 (5 bases). Germline V CDR1 and CDR2: GTSNPN, SVGIG (reference sequence). Trimming pared 0 bases from V and 2 bases from J, leaving 14 bases between. This CDR3 has 15 residues. For the CDR3, the DNA is TGTGCCTGGAGTGTAGGGCAGGGTCATGCCTACGAGCAGTACTTC. Its protein is CAWSVGQGHAYEQYF.

The chain employs TRBV6-1 and TRBJ2-7; 10 nucleotides match TRBD2. Germline CDR1 and CDR2: MNHNS and SASEGT. This CDR3 contains 15 residues. V was clipped by 1 base and J by 3 bases; unmatched bases: 3. The CDR3: CASSEESGGVYEQYF. The CDR3 DNA sequence: TGTGCCAGCAGTGAAGAAAGCGGGGGGGTCTACGAGCAGTACTTC.

Here the CDR3 reads CASSLAGGPYNEQFF. CDR3 nucleotides: TGTGCCAGCAGCTTAGCGGGAGGGCCTTACAATGAGCAGTTCTTC. The genes are TRBV2 and TRBJ2-1; 11 positions agree with TRBD2. V lost 6 bases, J lost 4 bases, and 5 bases stayed unmatched. The CDR3 has 15 amino acids. Looked up from germline, CDR1 is SNHLY and CDR2 is FYNNEI.

The chain has TRBV2 and TRBJ2-5; perhaps TRBD2 as D (6 bases). Germline assignment: CDR1 SNHLY and CDR2 FYNNEI. The CDR3 is 15 residues long. Trimming pared 6 bases from V and 7 bases from J, leaving 21 bases between. CDR3 nucleotide sequence: TGTGCCAGCAGATGGAATCTAGCGCCCGGATGGACCCAGTACTTC. Protein sequence: CASRWNLAPGWTQYF.

The genes are TRBV28 and TRBJ2-1, with 9 bases lining up with TRBD1. J gave up 7 bases and V 10 bases, and 11 bases lay outside the gene matches. The CDR3 has 14 residues. Germline-derived CDR1 and CDR2 are MDHEN and SYDVKM. Written as DNA, the CDR3 is TGTGCCACCATGAGACAGGGGGGTCGAAATGAGCAGTTCTTC. Amino acid sequence: CATMRQGGRNEQFF.

The rearrangement links TRBV5-1 to TRBJ2-2; TRBD1 aligns across 7 bases. The CDR3 is 14 residues long. Germline V gene sequence: CDR1 SGHRS, CDR2 YFSETQ. V gave up 5 bases and J gave up 7 bases; unmatched junction bases: 8. CDR3 protein: CASSREGASGELFF. CDR3 nucleotide sequence: TGCGCCAGCAGTCGTGAGGGGGCGAGCGGGGAGCTGTTTTTT.

The genes are TRBV13 and TRBJ2-7; 10 bases align to TRBD1. The ends lost 4 bases at V and 0 bases at J; junction bases unmatched: 3. The CDR3 loop spans 15 amino acids. Germline CDR1 PRHDT, CDR2 FYEKMQ (reference sequence). The CDR3 loop reads CASSSWTGGSYEQYF. The CDR3 nucleotides read TGTGCCAGCAGCTCGTGGACAGGGGGCTCCTACGAGCAGTACTTC.

CDR3 nucleotides: TGTGCAAGTCCCCCAGGGGGGAAACTGTTTTTT. Translated, it gives CASPPGGKLFF. V and J are TRBV12-2 and TRBJ1-4; the table assigns TRBD1, which was not confirmed against the DNA. TRBV12-2 is a listed pseudogene. There are 11 residues in the CDR3.

V is TRBV6-1 and J is TRBJ1-2; 7 bases match TRBD1. The germline CDR1 and CDR2 sequences are MNHNS and SASEGT. V was clipped by 2 bases and J by 7 bases; unmatched bases: 1. The CDR3 loop spans 12 amino acids. The CDR3 loop is CASSETGAGYTF. CDR3 nucleotide sequence: TGTGCCAGCAGTGAAACAGGGGCTGGCTACACCTTC.

The chain employs TRBV3-1 (or the pseudogene TRBV3-2) and TRBJ2-7; TRBD1 might be the D (5 bases). CDR3 size: 16 residues. Germline V gives CDR1 LGHDT, CDR2 YNNKEL (reference sequence). V lost 0 bases and J lost 3, with 15 bases in between. For the CDR3, the DNA is TGTGCCAGCAGCCAAGAACAGGACCTGAGATTCTACGAGCAGTACTTC. Residues: CASSQEQDLRFYEQYF.

The rearrangement uses TRBV24-1 and TRBJ2-3, with no clear D. The germline CDR1 and CDR2 sequences are KGHDR and SFDVKD. There are 16 residues in the CDR3. The ends were cut back, 4 bases at V and 0 bases at J, with 13 bases in the middle. The CDR3 loop is CATSDPGGPSTDTQYF. Written as DNA, the CDR3 is TGTGCCACCAGTGACCCCGGTGGGCCGAGCACAGATACGCAGTATTTT.

The chain joins TRBV3-1 (or the pseudogene TRBV3-2) to TRBJ2-5; TRBD2 aligns across 10 bases. The junction had 0 bases not matched to a gene; V was cut back by 0 bases and J by 2 bases. Germline loops: CDR1 LGHDT, CDR2 YNNKEL (reference sequence). This CDR3 is built from 15 residues. The CDR3 DNA is TGTGCCAGCAGCCAAGATAGCGGGGGGCAAGAGACCCAGTACTTC. Amino acid sequence: CASSQDSGGQETQYF.

This clone was detected only a few times. The genes are TRBV19 and TRBJ1-5, with 8 bases fitting TRBD1. Germline loops: CDR1 LNHDA, CDR2 SQIVND (reference sequence). The junction had 9 bases not matched to a gene; V was cut back by 7 bases and J by 4 bases. The CDR3 covers 15 residues. CDR3 sequence reads: CASTLGGQANQPQHF. Here the CDR3 DNA reads TGTGCCAGTACCCTCGGGGGACAGGCTAATCAGCCCCAGCATTTT.